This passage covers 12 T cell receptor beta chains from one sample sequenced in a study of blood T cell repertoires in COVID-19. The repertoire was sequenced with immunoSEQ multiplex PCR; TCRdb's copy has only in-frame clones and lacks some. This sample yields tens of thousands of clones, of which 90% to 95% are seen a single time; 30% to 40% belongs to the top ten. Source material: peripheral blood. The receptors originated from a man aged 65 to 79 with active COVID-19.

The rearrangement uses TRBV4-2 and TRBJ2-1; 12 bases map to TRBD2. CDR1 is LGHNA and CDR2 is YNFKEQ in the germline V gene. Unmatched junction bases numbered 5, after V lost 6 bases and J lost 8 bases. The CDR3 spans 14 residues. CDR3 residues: CASRTTSGSDEQFF. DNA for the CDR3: TGTGCCAGCAGAACGACTAGCGGGAGTGATGAGCAGTTCTTC.

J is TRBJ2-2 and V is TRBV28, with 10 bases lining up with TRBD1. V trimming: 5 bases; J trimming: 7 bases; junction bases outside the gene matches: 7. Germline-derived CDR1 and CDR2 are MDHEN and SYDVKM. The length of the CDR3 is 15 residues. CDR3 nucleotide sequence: TGTGCCAGCAGTCGACCCGGGACAGGGGACGGGGAGCTGTTTTTT. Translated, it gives CASSRPGTGDGELFF. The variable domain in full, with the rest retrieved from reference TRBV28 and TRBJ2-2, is DVKVTQSSRYLVKRTGEKVFLECVQDMDHENMFWYRQDPGLGLRLIYFSYDVKMKEKGDIPEGYSVSREKKERFSLILESASTNQTSMYLCASSRPGTGDGELFFGEGSRLTVL.

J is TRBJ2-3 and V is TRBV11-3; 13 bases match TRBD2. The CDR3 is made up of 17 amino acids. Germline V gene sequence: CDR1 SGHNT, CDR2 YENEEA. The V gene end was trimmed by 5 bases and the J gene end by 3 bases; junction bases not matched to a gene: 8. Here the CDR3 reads CASSPGTSGIRTDTQYF. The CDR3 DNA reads TGTGCCAGCAGCCCGGGGACTAGCGGGATTCGGACAGATACGCAGTATTTT.

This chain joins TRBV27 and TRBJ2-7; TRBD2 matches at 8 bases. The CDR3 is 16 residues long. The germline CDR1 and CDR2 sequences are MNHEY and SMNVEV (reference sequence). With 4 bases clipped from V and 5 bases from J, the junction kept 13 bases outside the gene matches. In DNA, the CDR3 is TGTGCCAGCAGTTCATCTTTTGGCGGGAGGATCGACGAGCAGTACTTC. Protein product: CASSSSFGGRIDEQYF.

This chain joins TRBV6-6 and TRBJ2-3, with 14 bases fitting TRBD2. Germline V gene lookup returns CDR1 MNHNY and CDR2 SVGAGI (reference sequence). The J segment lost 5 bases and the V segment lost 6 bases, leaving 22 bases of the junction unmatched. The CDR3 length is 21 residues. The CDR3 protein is CASSLSLGLAGEGVRRDTQYF. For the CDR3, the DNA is TGTGCCAGCAGCCTGTCCCTGGGACTAGCGGGAGAAGGGGTTAGAAGAGATACGCAGTATTTT.

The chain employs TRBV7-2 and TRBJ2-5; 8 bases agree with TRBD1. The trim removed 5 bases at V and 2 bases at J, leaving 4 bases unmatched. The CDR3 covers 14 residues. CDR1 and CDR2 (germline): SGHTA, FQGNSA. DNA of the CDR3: TGTGCCAGCAGCCTAAGACAGGGGCAAGAGACCCAGTACTTC. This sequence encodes CASSLRQGQETQYF.

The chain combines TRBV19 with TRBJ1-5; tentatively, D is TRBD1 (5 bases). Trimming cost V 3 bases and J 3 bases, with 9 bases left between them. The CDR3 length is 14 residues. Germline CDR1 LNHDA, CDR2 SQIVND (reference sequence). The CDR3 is CASSIARANQPQHF. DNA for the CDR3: TGTGCCAGTAGTATCGCCAGGGCCAATCAGCCCCAGCATTTT.

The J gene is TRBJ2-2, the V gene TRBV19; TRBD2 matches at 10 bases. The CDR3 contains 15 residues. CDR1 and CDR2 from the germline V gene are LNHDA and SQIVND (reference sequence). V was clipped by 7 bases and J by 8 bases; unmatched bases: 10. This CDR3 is CASKTGLASVGELFF. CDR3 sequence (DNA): TGTGCCAGTAAAACGGGACTAGCGTCGGTGGGGGAGCTGTTTTTT. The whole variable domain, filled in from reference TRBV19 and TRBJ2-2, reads DGGITQSPKYLFRKEGQNVTLSCEQNLNHDAMYWYRQDPGQGLRLIYYSQIVNDFQKGDIAEGYSVSREKKESFPLTVTSAQKNPTAFYLCASKTGLASVGELFFGEGSRLTVL.

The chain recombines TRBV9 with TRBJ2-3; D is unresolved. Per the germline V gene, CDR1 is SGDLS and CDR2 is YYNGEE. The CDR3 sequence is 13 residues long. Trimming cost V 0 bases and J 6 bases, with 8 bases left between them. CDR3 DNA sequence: TGTGCCAGCAGCGTAGCCTTACTTGATACGCAGTATTTT. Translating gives CASSVALLDTQYF.

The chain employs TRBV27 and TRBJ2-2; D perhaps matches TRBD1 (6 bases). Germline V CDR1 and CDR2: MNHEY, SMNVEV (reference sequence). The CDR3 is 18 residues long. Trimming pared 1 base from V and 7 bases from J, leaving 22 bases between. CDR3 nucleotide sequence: TGTGCCAGCAGTTTATTCAGAGGTGGCAGGGGAGTAATCGGGGAGCTGTTTTTT. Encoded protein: CASSLFRGGRGVIGELFF.

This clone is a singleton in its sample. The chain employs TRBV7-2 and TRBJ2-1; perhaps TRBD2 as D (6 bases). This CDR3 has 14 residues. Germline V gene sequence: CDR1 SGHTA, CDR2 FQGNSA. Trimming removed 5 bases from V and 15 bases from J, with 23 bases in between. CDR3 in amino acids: CASSPRGNGASPFF. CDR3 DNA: TGTGCCAGCAGCCCGCGGGGAAATGGGGCTAGCCCGTTCTTC.

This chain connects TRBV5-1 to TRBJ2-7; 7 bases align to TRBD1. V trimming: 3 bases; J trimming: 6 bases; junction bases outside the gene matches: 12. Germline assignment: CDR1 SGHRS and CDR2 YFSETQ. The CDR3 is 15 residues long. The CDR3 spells CASSSYRGVSTEQYF. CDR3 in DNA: TGCGCCAGCAGCTCCTACAGGGGCGTCAGTACCGAGCAGTACTTC.